This is a list of T cell receptor beta chains from one sample in a study of T cell repertoires in cytomegalovirus infection. Their recognized antigens are unknown. Via MiXCR, TCRdb re-called the reads, giving one row per CDR3 protein. The sample yields 700,000 to 850,000 distinct CDR3 sequences, less than 35% seen once. This specimen consisted of cultured CD8+ T cells from PBMCs, obtained from culture after CMV antigen stimulation. The source is a human donor in good health (CMV status not recorded). Some clones in this sample may be carry-over from other donors' samples. Each CDR3 is given with its conserved first and last residue. The D gene is left open where the match is weak. Clone size is not always given. Where it is, it says once, few, many or a class for expanded clones.

CDR3: CASSLDSGDSRRKLFF
DNA: TGTGCCAGCAGCTTAGACTCGGGCGATTCCCGCCGAAAACTGTTTTTT
D: -
size: -
J: TRBJ1-4
V: TRBV13

CDR3: CAGSHRGGGLQFF
DNA: TGTGCCGGCAGTCATAGAGGCGGGGGCTTGCAGTTCTTC
D: -
size: -
J: TRBJ2-1
V: TRBV28

CDR3: CASSSTGALGYTF
DNA: TGTGCCAGCAGCTCTACAGGGGCGCTTGGCTACACCTTC
D: TRBD1
size: many
J: TRBJ1-2
V: TRBV11-2

CDR3: CASSPHWTSGASYEQYF
DNA: TGCGCCAGCAGCCCACACTGGACTAGCGGGGCCTCCTACGAGCAGTACTTC
D: TRBD2
size: few
J: TRBJ2-7
V: TRBV4-1

CDR3: CASSYGTATTGYTF
DNA: TGTGCCAGCAGTTACGGGACAGCCACGACTGGGTACACCTTC
D: TRBD1
size: many
J: TRBJ1-2
V: TRBV6-5

CDR3: CASSSPGTSVYNEQFF
DNA: TGTGCCAGCAGCTCGCCCGGGACTAGCGTTTACAATGAGCAGTTCTTC
D: TRBD2
size: -
J: TRBJ2-1
V: TRBV7-9

CDR3: CASSLVGGNEQYF
DNA: TGCGCCAGCAGCTTGGTTGGGGGAAACGAGCAGTACTTC
D: -
size: -
J: TRBJ2-7
V: TRBV5-1

CDR3: CASSLWAAAEPQHF
DNA: TGTGCCAGCAGTCTATGGGCGGCGGCGGAGCCCCAGCATTTT
D: -
size: -
J: TRBJ1-5
V: TRBV28

CDR3: CASSLVEGLAKNIQYF
DNA: TGTGCCAGCAGCTTAGTTGAGGGCTTAGCCAAAAACATTCAGTACTTC
D: -
size: few
J: TRBJ2-4
V: TRBV7-9

CDR3: CVSLGGAEYYGYTF
DNA: TGTGTCAGCCTGGGGGGGGCGGAGTACTATGGCTACACCTTC
D: -
size: -
J: TRBJ1-2
V: TRBV2

CDR3: CSARDGAGGLGSETQYF
DNA: TGCAGTGCTAGAGACGGAGCGGGGGGGCTCGGGAGTGAGACCCAGTACTTC
D: TRBD2
size: -
J: TRBJ2-5
V: TRBV20-1

CDR3: CASSESGDIYYNEQFF
DNA: TGTGCCAGCAGTGAAAGCGGGGATATCTACTACAATGAGCAGTTCTTC
D: TRBD2
size: few
J: TRBJ2-1
V: TRBV2

CDR3: CASSPRWGGSGGNYEQYF
DNA: TGTGCCAGCAGCCCTCGCTGGGGAGGCAGCGGGGGTAACTACGAGCAGTACTTC
D: TRBD2
size: -
J: TRBJ2-7
V: TRBV6-2/TRBV6-3

CDR3: CASSPTFTLYSNQPQHF
DNA: TGTGCCAGCTCACCAACCTTTACCCTCTATAGCAATCAGCCCCAGCATTTT
D: -
size: many
J: TRBJ1-5
V: TRBV18

CDR3: CASSAQGQVAYNSPLHF
DNA: TGTGCCAGCAGCGCTCAAGGACAGGTCGCCTATAATTCACCCCTCCACTTT
D: TRBD1
size: -
J: TRBJ1-6
V: TRBV5-4

CDR3: CASSLSDRLNSPLHF
DNA: TGTGCCAGCAGCTTATCGGACAGGTTGAATTCACCCCTCCACTTT
D: TRBD1
size: many
J: TRBJ1-6
V: TRBV7-2

CDR3: CASSFAGTANEQFF
DNA: TGTGCCAGCAGTTTCGCAGGGACAGCCAATGAGCAGTTCTTC
D: TRBD1
size: few
J: TRBJ2-1
V: TRBV28

CDR3: CASSPYAGWETQYF
DNA: TGTGCCAGCAGTCCCTATGCAGGTTGGGAGACCCAGTACTTC
D: -
size: -
J: TRBJ2-5
V: TRBV9

CDR3: CASSYSGTEQYF
DNA: TGTGCCAGCAGTTACTCGGGAACCGAGCAGTACTTC
D: -
size: few
J: TRBJ2-7
V: TRBV6-5

CDR3: CASSDPGAQEFPPLHF
DNA: TGTGCCAGCAGTGACCCAGGGGCCCAGGAATTCCCGCCCCTCCACTTT
D: -
size: -
J: TRBJ1-6
V: TRBV6-8

CDR3: CASSLVETGFYAGELFF
DNA: TGTGCCAGCAGCTTAGTCGAAACAGGGTTTTACGCCGGGGAGCTGTTTTTT
D: -
size: few
J: TRBJ2-2
V: TRBV11-1

CDR3: CASGPLAGSTDTQYF
DNA: TGTGCTAGTGGTCCTCTAGCGGGGAGCACAGATACGCAGTATTTT
D: TRBD2
size: -
J: TRBJ2-3
V: TRBV12-5

CDR3: CASRIRAQETQYF
DNA: TGTGCCAGCAGGATTAGAGCACAAGAGACCCAGTACTTC
D: -
size: -
J: TRBJ2-5
V: TRBV2

CDR3: CSVEYMNTEAFF
DNA: TGCAGCGTTGAGTATATGAACACTGAAGCTTTCTTT
D: -
size: -
J: TRBJ1-1
V: TRBV29-1

CDR3: CANSLPANYGYTF
DNA: TGTGCCAACAGTTTACCTGCTAACTATGGCTACACCTTC
D: -
size: -
J: TRBJ1-2
V: TRBV12-3/TRBV12-4

CDR3: CASSPTGQGLVGYTF
DNA: TGTGCCAGCAGTCCAACTGGACAGGGATTAGTTGGCTACACCTTC
D: TRBD1
size: many
J: TRBJ1-2
V: TRBV12-3/TRBV12-4

CDR3: CASSQDGTGGITGELFF
DNA: TGCGCCAGCAGCCAAGATGGGACAGGGGGCATCACCGGGGAGCTGTTTTTT
D: TRBD1
size: -
J: TRBJ2-2
V: TRBV4-3

CDR3: CASSLHRDRAELMYNSPLHF
DNA: TGTGCCAGCAGTTTACACCGGGACAGGGCAGAGCTAATGTATAATTCACCCCTCCACTTT
D: TRBD1
size: many
J: TRBJ1-6
V: TRBV12-3/TRBV12-4

CDR3: CASSLAGWGNTEAFF
DNA: TGTGCCAGCAGCTTAGCAGGTTGGGGTAACACTGAAGCTTTCTTT
D: -
size: many
J: TRBJ1-1
V: TRBV7-2

CDR3: CASSLNPPGTGTEAFF
DNA: TGTGCCAGCAGCTTAAACCCCCCAGGGACGGGCACTGAAGCTTTCTTT
D: -
size: few
J: TRBJ1-1
V: TRBV7-3

CDR3: CASSRTSPEQFF
DNA: TGTGCCAGCAGCCGGACTAGCCCTGAGCAGTTCTTC
D: TRBD2
size: -
J: TRBJ2-1
V: TRBV9

CDR3: CASSYLARGYNTGELFF
DNA: TGTGCCAGCAGTTACCTGGCGCGTGGCTATAACACCGGGGAGCTGTTTTTT
D: -
size: few
J: TRBJ2-2
V: TRBV6-2/TRBV6-3

CDR3: CASSSRTSGDYNEQFF
DNA: TGTGCCAGCAGTTCCCGGACTAGCGGGGACTACAATGAGCAGTTCTTC
D: TRBD2
size: -
J: TRBJ2-1
V: TRBV28

CDR3: CATSRDFSNQPQHF
DNA: TGTGCCACCAGCAGAGATTTTAGCAATCAGCCCCAGCATTTT
D: -
size: -
J: TRBJ1-5
V: TRBV15

CDR3: CASTKTGDGGELFF
DNA: TGTGCCAGCACTAAAACAGGGGATGGCGGGGAGCTGTTTTTT
D: TRBD1
size: few
J: TRBJ2-2
V: TRBV6-1

CDR3: CSGLAGGRFTDTQYF
DNA: TGCAGTGGACTAGCGGGGGGCCGGTTCACAGATACGCAGTATTTT
D: TRBD2
size: -
J: TRBJ2-3
V: TRBV29-1

CDR3: CASSPRDSGIQYF
DNA: TGTGCCAGCAGCCCCAGGGATTCTGGCATTCAGTACTTC
D: -
size: many
J: TRBJ2-4
V: TRBV7-2

CDR3: CASSQDLTGGGAYNEQFF
DNA: TGCGCCAGCAGCCAAGATCTTACAGGAGGGGGGGCGTACAATGAGCAGTTCTTC
D: -
size: few
J: TRBJ2-1
V: TRBV4-1

CDR3: CASSLQLVGLMNEQFF
DNA: TGTGCCAGCAGTTTGCAACTAGTAGGTTTAATGAATGAGCAGTTCTTC
D: -
size: few
J: TRBJ2-1
V: TRBV12-3/TRBV12-4

CDR3: CASSFNRGANEKLFF
DNA: TGTGCCAGCAGCTTCAACAGGGGTGCTAATGAAAAACTGTTTTTT
D: TRBD1
size: -
J: TRBJ1-4
V: TRBV7-6

CDR3: CASSPGLGGDEQYF
DNA: TGTGCCAGCAGTCCCGGACTGGGAGGGGACGAGCAGTACTTC
D: TRBD2
size: -
J: TRBJ2-7
V: TRBV27

CDR3: CAGKGQGADTGELFF
DNA: TGTGCCGGAAAAGGACAGGGGGCGGACACCGGGGAGCTGTTTTTT
D: TRBD1
size: -
J: TRBJ2-2
V: TRBV2